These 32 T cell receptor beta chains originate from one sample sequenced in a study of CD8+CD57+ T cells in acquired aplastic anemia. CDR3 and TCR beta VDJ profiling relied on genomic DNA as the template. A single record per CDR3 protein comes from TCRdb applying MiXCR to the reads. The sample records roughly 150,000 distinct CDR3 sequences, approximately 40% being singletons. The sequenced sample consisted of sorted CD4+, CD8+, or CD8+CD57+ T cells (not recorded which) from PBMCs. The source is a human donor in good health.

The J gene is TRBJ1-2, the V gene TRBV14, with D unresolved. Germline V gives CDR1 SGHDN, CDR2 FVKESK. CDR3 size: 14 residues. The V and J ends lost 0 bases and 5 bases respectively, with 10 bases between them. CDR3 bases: TGTGCCAGCAGCCAAGAAGAAGAGGGATATGGCTACACCTTC. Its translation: CASSQEEEGYGYTF.

The CDR3: CASSLDGVYGYTF. DNA of the CDR3: TGCGCCAGCAGCTTGGATGGGGTCTATGGCTACACCTTC. The J gene is TRBJ1-2, the V gene TRBV5-1; D call uncertain. CDR1 is SGHRS and CDR2 is YFSETQ in the germline V gene. This CDR3 has 13 residues. The V end was cut by 0 bases, the J end by 4 bases, with 7 bases between.

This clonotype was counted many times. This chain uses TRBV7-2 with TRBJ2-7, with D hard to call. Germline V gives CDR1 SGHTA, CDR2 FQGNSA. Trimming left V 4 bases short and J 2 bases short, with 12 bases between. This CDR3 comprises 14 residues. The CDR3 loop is CASSYASGPYEQYF. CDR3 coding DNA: TGTGCCAGCAGCTATGCCTCGGGCCCCTACGAGCAGTACTTC.

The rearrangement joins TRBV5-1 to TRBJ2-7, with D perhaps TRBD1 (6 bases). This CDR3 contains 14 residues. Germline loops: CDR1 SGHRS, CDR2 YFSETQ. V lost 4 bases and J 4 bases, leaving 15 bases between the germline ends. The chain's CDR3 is CASSPVGGRYEQYF. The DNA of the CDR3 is TGCGCCAGCAGCCCGGTAGGGGGTAGGTACGAGCAGTACTTC. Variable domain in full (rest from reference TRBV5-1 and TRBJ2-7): KAGVTQTPRYLIKTRGQQVTLSCSPISGHRSVSWYQQTPGQGLQFLFEYFSETQRNKGNFPGRFSGRQFSNSRSEMNVSTLELGDSALYLCASSPVGGRYEQYFGPGTRLTVT.

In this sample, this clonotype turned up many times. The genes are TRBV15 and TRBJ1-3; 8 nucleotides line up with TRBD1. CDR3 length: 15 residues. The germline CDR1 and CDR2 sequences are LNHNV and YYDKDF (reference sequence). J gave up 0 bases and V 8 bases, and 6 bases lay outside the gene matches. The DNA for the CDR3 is TGTGCCACCGGACAGGGATTGAGCTCTGGAAACACCATATATTTT. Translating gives CATGQGLSSGNTIYF.

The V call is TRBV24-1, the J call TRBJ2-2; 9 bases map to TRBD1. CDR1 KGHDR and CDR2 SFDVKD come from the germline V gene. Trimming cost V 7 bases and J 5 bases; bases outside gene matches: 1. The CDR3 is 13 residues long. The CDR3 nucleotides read TGTGCCACCAGGGGACAGGGAACCGGGGAGCTGTTTTTT. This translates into CATRGQGTGELFF.

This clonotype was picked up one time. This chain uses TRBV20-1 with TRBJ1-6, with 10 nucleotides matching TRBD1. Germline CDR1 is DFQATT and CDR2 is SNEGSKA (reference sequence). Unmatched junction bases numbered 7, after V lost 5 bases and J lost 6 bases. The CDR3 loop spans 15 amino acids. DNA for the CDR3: TGCAGTGCTTTAACCGGGACAGGGGTTAATTCACCCCTCCACTTT. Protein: CSALTGTGVNSPLHF.

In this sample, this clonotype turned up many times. CDR3 nucleotides: TGTGCCAGCAGTCGAAGCGGGACAACCGCCTACGAGCAGTACTTC. Translated: CASSRSGTTAYEQYF. The chain joins TRBV25-1 to TRBJ2-7, with a tentative D call TRBD2 (7 bases). CDR3 length equals 15 residues. Germline lookup yields CDR1 MGHDK and CDR2 SYGVNS. Trimming removed 5 bases from V and 2 bases from J, with 16 bases in between.

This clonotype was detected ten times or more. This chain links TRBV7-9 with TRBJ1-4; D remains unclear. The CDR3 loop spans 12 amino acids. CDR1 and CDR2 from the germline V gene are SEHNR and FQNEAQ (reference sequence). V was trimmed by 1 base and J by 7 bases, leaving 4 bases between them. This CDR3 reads CASSLDFEKLFF. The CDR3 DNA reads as TGTGCCAGCAGCTTAGACTTTGAAAAACTGTTTTTT.

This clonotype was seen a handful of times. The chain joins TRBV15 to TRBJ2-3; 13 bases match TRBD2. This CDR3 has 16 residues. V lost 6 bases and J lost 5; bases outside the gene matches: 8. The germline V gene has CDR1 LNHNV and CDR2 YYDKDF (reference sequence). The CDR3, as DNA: TGTGCCACCAGGGCTCCGGGACTAGCGGGGCTAGATACGCAGTATTTT. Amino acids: CATRAPGLAGLDTQYF. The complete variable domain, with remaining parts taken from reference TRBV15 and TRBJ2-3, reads DAMVIQNPRYQVTQFGKPVTLSCSQTLNHNVMYWYQQKSSQAPKLLFHYYDKDFNNEADTPDNFQSRRPNTSFCFLDIRSPGLGDTAMYLCATRAPGLAGLDTQYFGPGTRLTVL.

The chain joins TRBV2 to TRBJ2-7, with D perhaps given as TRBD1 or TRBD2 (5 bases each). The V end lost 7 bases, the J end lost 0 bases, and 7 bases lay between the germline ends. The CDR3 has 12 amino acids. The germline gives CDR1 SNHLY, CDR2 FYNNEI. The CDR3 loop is CASTGGSYEQYF. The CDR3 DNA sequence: TGTGCCAGCACTGGGGGCTCCTACGAGCAGTACTTC.

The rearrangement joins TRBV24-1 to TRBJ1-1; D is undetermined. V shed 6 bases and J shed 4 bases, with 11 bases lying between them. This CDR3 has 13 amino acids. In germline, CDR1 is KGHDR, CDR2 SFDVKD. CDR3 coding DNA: TGTGCCACCAGTAACAGCGGGAGCACTGAAGCTTTCTTT. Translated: CATSNSGSTEAFF.

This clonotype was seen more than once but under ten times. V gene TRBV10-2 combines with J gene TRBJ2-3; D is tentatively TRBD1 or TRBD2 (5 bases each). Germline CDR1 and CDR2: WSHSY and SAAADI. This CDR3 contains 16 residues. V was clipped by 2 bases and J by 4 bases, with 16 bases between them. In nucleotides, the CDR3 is TGCGCCAGCAGTGAGAATCGTGCTAGCAGGGCAGATACGCAGTATTTT. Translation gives CASSENRASRADTQYF.

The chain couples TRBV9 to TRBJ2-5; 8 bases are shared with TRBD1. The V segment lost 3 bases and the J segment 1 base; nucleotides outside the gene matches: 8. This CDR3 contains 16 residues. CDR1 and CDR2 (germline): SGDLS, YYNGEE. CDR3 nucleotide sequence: TGTGCCAGCAGCGGACGAGCCGGGACAGGCCAAGAGACCCAGTACTTC. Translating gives CASSGRAGTGQETQYF.

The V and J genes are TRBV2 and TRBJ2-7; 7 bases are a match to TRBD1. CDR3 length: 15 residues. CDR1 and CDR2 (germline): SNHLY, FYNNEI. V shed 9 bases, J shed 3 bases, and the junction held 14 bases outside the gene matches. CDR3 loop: CASTPGQVMGYEQYF. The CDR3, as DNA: TGTGCCAGTACTCCCGGACAGGTTATGGGCTACGAGCAGTACTTC.

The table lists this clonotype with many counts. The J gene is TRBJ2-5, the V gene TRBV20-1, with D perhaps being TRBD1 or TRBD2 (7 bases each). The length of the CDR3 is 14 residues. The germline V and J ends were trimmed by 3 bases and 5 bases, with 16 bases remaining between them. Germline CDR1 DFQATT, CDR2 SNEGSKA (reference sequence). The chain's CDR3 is CSASPGGGLETQYF. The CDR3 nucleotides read TGCAGTGCTAGCCCAGGGGGGGGTTTGGAGACCCAGTACTTC.

This chain's CDR3 is CASSYLGQSGTYNEQFF. The CDR3 bases are TGTGCCAGCAGTTACTTGGGACAGTCAGGAACCTACAATGAGCAGTTCTTC. The rearrangement links TRBV6-2 or TRBV6-3 to TRBJ2-1, with 7 bases lining up with TRBD1. V lost 1 base and J lost 2; bases outside the gene matches: 8. Germline V gene sequence: CDR1 MNHEY, CDR2 SVGEGT. This CDR3 region has 17 residues.

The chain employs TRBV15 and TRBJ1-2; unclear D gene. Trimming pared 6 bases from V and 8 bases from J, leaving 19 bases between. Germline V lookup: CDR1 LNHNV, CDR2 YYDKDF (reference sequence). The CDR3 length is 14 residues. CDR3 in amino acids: CATRPGVGRGGYTF. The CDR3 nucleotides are TGTGCCACCAGACCAGGAGTAGGGAGAGGAGGCTACACCTTC.

As DNA, the CDR3 is TGTGCCACCAGTGAGGGACAGGGTACACCCGGGGCCAACGTCCTGACTTTC. Translating it yields CATSEGQGTPGANVLTF. The chain employs TRBV24-1 and TRBJ2-6; 9 bases match TRBD1. The germline V gene encodes CDR1 KGHDR and CDR2 SFDVKD. With V trimmed by 4 bases and J by 4 bases, 7 bases remained unmatched. The CDR3 sequence is 17 residues long.

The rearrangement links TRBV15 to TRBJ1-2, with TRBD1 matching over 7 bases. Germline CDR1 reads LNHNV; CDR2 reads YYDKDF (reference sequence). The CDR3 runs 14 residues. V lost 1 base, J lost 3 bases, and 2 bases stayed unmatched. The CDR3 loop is CATSRGDRDYGYTF. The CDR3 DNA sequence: TGTGCCACCAGCAGAGGAGACAGGGACTATGGCTACACCTTC.

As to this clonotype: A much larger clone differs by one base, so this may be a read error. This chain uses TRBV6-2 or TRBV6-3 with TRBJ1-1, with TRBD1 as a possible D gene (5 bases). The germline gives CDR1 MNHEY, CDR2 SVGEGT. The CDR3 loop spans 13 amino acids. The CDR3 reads CASKRGVNTETFF. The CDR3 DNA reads TGTGCCAGCAAAAGGGGCGTGAACACTGAAACTTTCTTT.

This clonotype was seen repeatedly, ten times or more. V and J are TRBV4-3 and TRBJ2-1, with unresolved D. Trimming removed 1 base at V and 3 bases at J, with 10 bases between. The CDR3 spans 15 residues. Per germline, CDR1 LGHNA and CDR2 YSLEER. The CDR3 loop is CASSQGLTNYNEQFF. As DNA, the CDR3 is TGCGCCAGCAGCCAAGGGCTTACCAACTACAATGAGCAGTTCTTC.

CDR3 loop: CASSLRIGYQPQHF. DNA for the CDR3: TGTGCCAGCAGCTTGAGGATAGGATATCAGCCCCAGCATTTT. The gene calls are TRBV5-6 and TRBJ1-5; unclear D gene. Germline V lookup: CDR1 SGHDT, CDR2 YYEEEE. The CDR3 has 14 amino acids. Trimming took off 1 base at V and 5 bases at J, with 10 bases between the two ends.

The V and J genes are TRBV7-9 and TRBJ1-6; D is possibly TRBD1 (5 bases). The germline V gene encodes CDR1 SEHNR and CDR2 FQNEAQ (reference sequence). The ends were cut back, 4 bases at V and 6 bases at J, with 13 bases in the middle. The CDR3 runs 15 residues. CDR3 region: CASSSSGGGNSPLHF. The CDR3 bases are TGTGCCAGCAGCTCCTCGGGGGGAGGTAATTCACCCCTCCACTTT.

The CDR3 coding sequence is TGCAGCGTCCACAATGGCGGAGTTGAGCAGTTCTTC. It yields the protein CSVHNGGVEQFF. V is TRBV29-1 and J is TRBJ2-1; D is ambiguous. Trimming removed 6 bases at V and 9 bases at J, with 15 bases between. Germline V gene sequence: CDR1 SQVTM, CDR2 ANQGSEA. The CDR3 totals 12 residues.

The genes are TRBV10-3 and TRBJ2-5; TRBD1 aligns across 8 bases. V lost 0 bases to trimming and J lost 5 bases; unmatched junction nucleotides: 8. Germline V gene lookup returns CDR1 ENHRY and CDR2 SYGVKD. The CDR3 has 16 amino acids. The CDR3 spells CAISESRQGPGETQYF. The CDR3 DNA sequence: TGTGCCATCAGTGAGTCCCGACAGGGGCCAGGGGAGACCCAGTACTTC.

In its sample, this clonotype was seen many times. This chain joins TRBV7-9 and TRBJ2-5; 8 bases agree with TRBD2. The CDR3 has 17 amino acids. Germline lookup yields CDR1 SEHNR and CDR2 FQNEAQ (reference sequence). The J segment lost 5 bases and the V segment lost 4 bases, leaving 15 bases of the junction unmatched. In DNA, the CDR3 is TGTGCCAGCAGCTCGACGGGGGGGCTAGGGGGTCGGGAGACCCAGTACTTC. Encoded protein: CASSSTGGLGGRETQYF.

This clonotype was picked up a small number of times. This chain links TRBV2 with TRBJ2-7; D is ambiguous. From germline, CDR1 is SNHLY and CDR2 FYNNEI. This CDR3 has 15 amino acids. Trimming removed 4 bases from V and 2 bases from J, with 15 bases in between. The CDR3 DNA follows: TGTGCCAGCAGTGGTAGTTCGGGCCGAGCCTACGAGCAGTACTTC. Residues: CASSGSSGRAYEQYF.

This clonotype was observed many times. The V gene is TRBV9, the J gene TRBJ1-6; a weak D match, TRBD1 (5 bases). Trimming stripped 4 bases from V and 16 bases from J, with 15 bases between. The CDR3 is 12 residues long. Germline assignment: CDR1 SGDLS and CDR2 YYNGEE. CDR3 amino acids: CASSPPGDRLHF. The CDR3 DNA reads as TGTGCCAGCAGCCCCCCGGGGGACCGTCTCCACTTT.

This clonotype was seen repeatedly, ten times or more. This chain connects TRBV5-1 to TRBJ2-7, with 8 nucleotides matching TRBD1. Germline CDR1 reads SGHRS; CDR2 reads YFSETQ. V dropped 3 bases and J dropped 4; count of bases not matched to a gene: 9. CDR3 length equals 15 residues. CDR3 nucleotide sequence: TGCGCCAGCAGCTCTGGGACAGGAGGGGGTTACGAGCAGTACTTC. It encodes CASSSGTGGGYEQYF.

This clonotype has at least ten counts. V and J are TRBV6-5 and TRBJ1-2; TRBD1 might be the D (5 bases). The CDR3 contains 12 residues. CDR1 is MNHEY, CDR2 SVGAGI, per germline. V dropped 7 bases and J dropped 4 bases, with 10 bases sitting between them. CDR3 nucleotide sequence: TGTGCCAGCAAGAGGCAGGGCTATGGCTACACCTTC. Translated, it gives CASKRQGYGYTF.

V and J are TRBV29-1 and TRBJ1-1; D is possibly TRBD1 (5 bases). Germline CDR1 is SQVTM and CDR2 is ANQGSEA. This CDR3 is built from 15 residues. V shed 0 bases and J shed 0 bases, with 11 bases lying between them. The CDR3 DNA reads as TGCAGCGTTGAAGATAGGGGCCACCTGAACACTGAAGCTTTCTTT. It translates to CSVEDRGHLNTEAFF.